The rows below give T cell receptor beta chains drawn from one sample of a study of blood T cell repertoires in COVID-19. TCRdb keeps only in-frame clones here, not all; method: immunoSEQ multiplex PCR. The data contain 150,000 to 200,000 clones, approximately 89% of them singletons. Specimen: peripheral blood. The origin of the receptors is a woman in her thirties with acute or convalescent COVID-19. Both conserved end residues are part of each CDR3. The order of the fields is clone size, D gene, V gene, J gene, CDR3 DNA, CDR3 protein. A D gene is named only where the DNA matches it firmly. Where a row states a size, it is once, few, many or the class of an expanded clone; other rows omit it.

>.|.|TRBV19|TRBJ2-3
TGTGCCAGCCGTCGTTCCTTTAGCACAGATACGCAGTATTTT
CASRRSFSTDTQYF
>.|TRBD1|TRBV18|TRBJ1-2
TGTGCCAGCCGTGACAGGGGGCAAGGCTACACCTTC
CASRDRGQGYTF
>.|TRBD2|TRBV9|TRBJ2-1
TGTGCCAGCAGCGTAGCCCCTAGCGGGAGGGCCAAGCAGTTCTTC
CASSVAPSGRAKQFF
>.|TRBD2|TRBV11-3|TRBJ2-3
TGTGCCAGCAGTTTACCGGGACTATACACAGATACGCAGTATTTT
CASSLPGLYTDTQYF
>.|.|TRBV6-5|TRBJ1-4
TGTGCCAGCAGTTACTCGACATCCGGCAGCCTGTTTTTT
CASSYSTSGSLFF
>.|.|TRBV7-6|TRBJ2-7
TGTGCCAGCAGCTCCACCCGGGACTTAAACTTC
CASSSTRDLNF
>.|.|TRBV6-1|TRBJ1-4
TGTGCCAGCAGTGAGGATCGGGGGGAAAAACTGTTTTTT
CASSEDRGEKLFF
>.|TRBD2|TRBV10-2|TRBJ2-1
TGCGCCAGCAGATTGGGACTAGCGGGAGGCTACAATGAGCAGTTCTTC
CASRLGLAGGYNEQFF
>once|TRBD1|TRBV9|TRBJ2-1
TGTGCCAGCAGCAGACGGACAGGGGCGGATGAGCAGTTCTTC
CASSRRTGADEQFF
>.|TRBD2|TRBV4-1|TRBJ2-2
TGCGCCAGCAAGGAGGGGAGGGCCTCCGGGGAGCTGTTTTTT
CASKEGRASGELFF
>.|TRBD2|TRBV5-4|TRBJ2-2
TGTGCCAGCAGCTCACGCGCGGGAGGGCCTTCCCCCGGGGAGCTGTTTTTT
CASSSRAGGPSPGELFF
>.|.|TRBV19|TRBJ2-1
TGTGCCAGTAATCTAAGGGCTGCGGGATACAATGAGCAGTTCTTC
CASNLRAAGYNEQFF
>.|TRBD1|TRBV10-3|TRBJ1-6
TGTGCCATCAGTGAGGCCGGGACAGAATTTCTCTTT
CAISEAGTEFLF
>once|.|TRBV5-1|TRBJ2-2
TGCGCCAGCACCCTGGCCCTGAACACCGGGGAGCTGTTTTTT
CASTLALNTGELFF
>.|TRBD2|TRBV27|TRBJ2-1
TGTGCCAGCAGCTTTAAAAGCGGGAGTCATGAGCAGTTCTTC
CASSFKSGSHEQFF
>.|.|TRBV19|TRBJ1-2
TGTGCCAGTTCGCTGAACGGAGGCTATGGCTACACCTTC
CASSLNGGYGYTF
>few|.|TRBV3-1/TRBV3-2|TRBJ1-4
TGTGCCAGCAGCCAAGATGAGTTTTTCTTGGCAGGCAATGAAAAACTGTTTTTT
CASSQDEFFLAGNEKLFF
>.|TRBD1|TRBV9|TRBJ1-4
TGTGCCAGCAGCGTAGAGGGGGCAGGACCTAATGAAAAACTGTTTTTT
CASSVEGAGPNEKLFF
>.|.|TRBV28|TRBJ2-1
TGTGCCAGCGGTTTAGCGGCCTACAATGAGCAGTTCTTC
CASGLAAYNEQFF
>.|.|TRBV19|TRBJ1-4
TGTGCCAGTAAGGGGAGGACTGCAACTAATGAAAAACTGTTTTTT
CASKGRTATNEKLFF
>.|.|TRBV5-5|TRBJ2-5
TGTGCCAGCAGCCCCGGGTTTCAAGAGACCCAGTACTTC
CASSPGFQETQYF
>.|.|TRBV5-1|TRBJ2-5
TGCGCCAGCAGCTTGGGAGGGGGATTCCAAGAGACCCAGTACTTC
CASSLGGGFQETQYF
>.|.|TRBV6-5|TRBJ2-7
TGTGCCCCCAAATCCTACGAGCAGTACTTC
CAPKSYEQYF
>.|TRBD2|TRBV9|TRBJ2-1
TGTGCCAGCAGCGCCTATCCTGGGACTAGCGGGAGGGCCGTTGAGCAGTTCTTC
CASSAYPGTSGRAVEQFF
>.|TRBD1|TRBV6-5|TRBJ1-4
TGTGCCAGCAAGACAGGGTCTGTCGAAAAACTGTTTTTT
CASKTGSVEKLFF
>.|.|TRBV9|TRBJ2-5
TGTGCCAGCAGCGCCGCCGGGACTTTTCAAGAGACCCAGTACTTC
CASSAAGTFQETQYF